What follows are 18 T cell receptor beta chains derived from one specimen sequenced in a study of technical replicates of blood from a handful of donors. Sequenced by immunoSEQ multiplex PCR; TCRdb stores in-frame clones only, minus some. In the table there are fewer than 80,000 clones, 65% to 90% of which are singletons. The sequenced material came from PBMCs. The receptors shown here come from a human donor in good health. Some clones in this sample may be carry-over from other donors' samples.

This rearrangement joins TRBV6-6 to TRBJ2-1, with 13 bases lining up with TRBD2. With 7 bases clipped from V and 8 bases from J, the junction kept 8 bases outside the gene matches. This CDR3 spans 15 amino acids. The germline CDR1 and CDR2 sequences are MNHNY and SVGAGI (reference sequence). CDR3 sequence: CASTQWTSGRYEQFF. CDR3 nucleotides: TGTGCCAGCACCCAGTGGACTAGCGGGAGATATGAGCAGTTCTTC.

V and J are TRBV10-3 and TRBJ2-2, with D maybe TRBD2 (6 bases). Between the trimmed V and J ends, which lost 5 bases and 6 bases, there was a span of 16 bases. The germline gives CDR1 ENHRY, CDR2 SYGVKD. This CDR3 comprises 15 residues. For the CDR3, the DNA is TGTGCCATCAGTCCGGATCGACTAGTCCCCGGGGAGCTGTTTTTT. Translation: CAISPDRLVPGELFF.

The rearrangement links TRBV11-3 to TRBJ2-1; D remains ambiguous. The germline V gene encodes CDR1 SGHNT and CDR2 YENEEA. The V end was cut by 1 base, the J end by 6 bases, with 13 bases between. The CDR3 has 15 amino acids. The CDR3 is CASSLGVSQTNEQFF. The CDR3 DNA sequence: TGTGCCAGCAGCTTAGGCGTAAGCCAAACCAATGAGCAGTTCTTC.

The V and J genes are TRBV29-1 and TRBJ2-7; TRBD2 might be the D (5 bases). The germline gives CDR1 SQVTM, CDR2 ANQGSEA. This CDR3 comprises 12 residues. Trimming cost V 3 bases and J 3 bases, with 9 bases left between them. The CDR3 sequence: CSVEASSYEQYF. The CDR3 DNA follows: TGCAGCGTTGAGGCTAGCAGCTACGAGCAGTACTTC.

The chain has TRBV5-1 and TRBJ2-1; 7 bases are shared with TRBD2. The CDR3 spans 15 residues. Germline trimming cut 6 bases from V and 7 bases from J; bases unmatched to any gene: 13. CDR1 SGHRS and CDR2 YFSETQ come from the germline V gene. The CDR3 DNA reads TGCGCCAGCAACTCCCTTTCTTGGGAGGGAAATGAGCAGTTCTTC. This codes for CASNSLSWEGNEQFF.

This clone was observed a few times. The chain's CDR3 is CASSYPGQGYYGYTF. In DNA, the CDR3 is TGTGCCAGCAGCTACCCGGGACAGGGGTACTATGGCTACACCTTC. This chain links TRBV11-2 with TRBJ1-2; 10 nucleotides line up with TRBD1. The ends lost 4 bases at V and 3 bases at J; junction bases unmatched: 5. Germline V CDR1 and CDR2: SGHAT, FQNNGV. This CDR3 contains 15 residues.

V gene TRBV18 combines with J gene TRBJ1-2; tentative D call: TRBD1 (6 bases). Germline V CDR1 and CDR2: KGHSH, LQKENI. This CDR3 has 13 amino acids. V was trimmed by 6 bases and J by 5 bases, leaving 13 bases between them. The CDR3 is CASSQRGAYGYTF. The DNA for the CDR3 is TGTGCCAGCTCTCAGCGGGGGGCTTATGGCTACACCTTC.

CDR3 protein: CASSQRTGSSYNEQFF. CDR3 DNA: TGCGCCAGCAGCCAACGGACAGGGAGCTCCTACAATGAGCAGTTCTTC. The rearrangement links TRBV4-3 to TRBJ2-1; TRBD1 matches 8 bases. The CDR3 consists of 16 residues. In germline, CDR1 is LGHNA, CDR2 YSLEER. Germline trimming cut 2 bases from V and 0 bases from J; bases unmatched to any gene: 3.

This clone was counted once. The CDR3 is CAISLGDTQYF. DNA for the CDR3: TGTGCCATCAGCCTAGGAGATACGCAGTATTTT. The rearrangement links TRBV10-3 to TRBJ2-3; D is ambiguous. Germline CDR1 is ENHRY and CDR2 is SYGVKD. V lost 6 bases, J lost 5 bases, and 6 bases lay in between. CDR3 length: 11 residues.

The chain couples TRBV4-3 to TRBJ2-7; 7 bases align to TRBD2. Germline lookup yields CDR1 LGHNA and CDR2 YSLEER. Trimming took 1 base from V and 4 from J; bases not matched to a gene: 7. The CDR3 runs to 15 residues. The CDR3 region has the DNA TGCGCCAGCAGCCAAGTTTTCGGGGGGAGTTACGAGCAGTACTTC. It is translated as CASSQVFGGSYEQYF.

The table lists this clone with a few counts. The same CDR3 also results from other DNA sequences found in this sample. This chain joins TRBV7-9 and TRBJ2-7, with D perhaps TRBD2 (5 bases). CDR3 size: 15 residues. V was clipped by 3 bases and J by 2 bases, with 14 bases between them. Per germline, CDR1 SEHNR and CDR2 FQNEAQ (reference sequence). The DNA of the CDR3 is TGTGCCAGCAGCTTGGCCGACGGGAAGACCTACGAGCAGTACTTC. Its protein is CASSLADGKTYEQYF.

The chain links TRBV15 to TRBJ2-3, with D hard to call. The CDR3 is made up of 14 amino acids. The V end was cut by 8 bases, the J end by 0 bases, with 12 bases between. CDR1 and CDR2 from the germline V gene are LNHNV and YYDKDF (reference sequence). The CDR3 DNA sequence: TGTGCCACCCGTCGCTATTCGAGCACAGATACGCAGTATTTT. It specifies CATRRYSSTDTQYF.

The J gene is TRBJ2-5, the V gene TRBV30; D is unresolved. The CDR3 runs to 10 residues. Germline V gene sequence: CDR1 GTSNPN, CDR2 SVGIG (reference sequence). The CDR3 loop reads CVGGVETQYF. The DNA of the CDR3 is TGTGTCGGCGGAGTGGAGACCCAGTACTTC.

The sample holds a few counts of this clone. The V and J genes are TRBV18 and TRBJ2-1, with TRBD1 identical over 10 bases. The trim removed 3 bases at V and 1 base at J, leaving 3 bases unmatched. The CDR3 totals 16 residues. Looked up from germline, CDR1 is KGHSH and CDR2 is LQKENI. The CDR3, as DNA: TGTGCCAGCTCACCGCCGGGACAGGGGTCCTACAATGAGCAGTTCTTC. Its protein is CASSPPGQGSYNEQFF.

The chain links TRBV7-3 to TRBJ2-7; D gene unclear. V shed 1 base and J shed 7 bases, with 11 bases lying between them. Germline V gene data show CDR1 as SGHTA and CDR2 as FQGTGA. CDR3 length equals 13 residues. The CDR3 nucleotides are TGTGCCAGCAGCTTAAAAGCAGGCTTTGAGCAGTACTTC. Its translation: CASSLKAGFEQYF.

This clone turned up a few times. The V and J genes are TRBV9 and TRBJ2-1; D not resolved. This CDR3 is 13 amino acids long. Trimming left V 8 bases short and J 0 bases short, with 9 bases between. Germline CDR1 is SGDLS and CDR2 is YYNGEE. For the CDR3, the DNA is TGTGCCAGTTTATGCGCCTCCTACAATGAGCAGTTCTTC. Translating gives CASLCASYNEQFF.

This rearrangement joins TRBV4-1 to TRBJ1-4; a weak D match, TRBD1 (5 bases). Germline CDR1 reads MGHRA; CDR2 reads YSYEKL. The CDR3 has 15 residues. Trimming pared 6 bases from V and 8 bases from J, leaving 19 bases between. CDR3 DNA sequence: TGCGCCAGCAGTTCTACAGGTTTTGTGATAGAAAAACTGTTTTTT. This codes for CASSSTGFVIEKLFF.

The V and J genes are TRBV19 and TRBJ2-1; 11 bases are a match to TRBD1. The V and J ends lost 0 bases and 7 bases, in that order; junction bases with no gene match: 11. This CDR3 region has 18 residues. Germline values: CDR1 LNHDA, CDR2 SQIVND (reference sequence). The CDR3 here is CASSIDYRDRGMGNEQFF. The CDR3 DNA follows: TGTGCCAGTAGTATAGACTACCGGGACAGGGGGATGGGGAATGAGCAGTTCTTC. The entire variable domain, with the rest obtained from reference TRBV19 and TRBJ2-1, is as follows: DGGITQSPKYLFRKEGQNVTLSCEQNLNHDAMYWYRQDPGQGLRLIYYSQIVNDFQKGDIAEGYSVSREKKESFPLTVTSAQKNPTAFYLCASSIDYRDRGMGNEQFFGPGTRLTVL.